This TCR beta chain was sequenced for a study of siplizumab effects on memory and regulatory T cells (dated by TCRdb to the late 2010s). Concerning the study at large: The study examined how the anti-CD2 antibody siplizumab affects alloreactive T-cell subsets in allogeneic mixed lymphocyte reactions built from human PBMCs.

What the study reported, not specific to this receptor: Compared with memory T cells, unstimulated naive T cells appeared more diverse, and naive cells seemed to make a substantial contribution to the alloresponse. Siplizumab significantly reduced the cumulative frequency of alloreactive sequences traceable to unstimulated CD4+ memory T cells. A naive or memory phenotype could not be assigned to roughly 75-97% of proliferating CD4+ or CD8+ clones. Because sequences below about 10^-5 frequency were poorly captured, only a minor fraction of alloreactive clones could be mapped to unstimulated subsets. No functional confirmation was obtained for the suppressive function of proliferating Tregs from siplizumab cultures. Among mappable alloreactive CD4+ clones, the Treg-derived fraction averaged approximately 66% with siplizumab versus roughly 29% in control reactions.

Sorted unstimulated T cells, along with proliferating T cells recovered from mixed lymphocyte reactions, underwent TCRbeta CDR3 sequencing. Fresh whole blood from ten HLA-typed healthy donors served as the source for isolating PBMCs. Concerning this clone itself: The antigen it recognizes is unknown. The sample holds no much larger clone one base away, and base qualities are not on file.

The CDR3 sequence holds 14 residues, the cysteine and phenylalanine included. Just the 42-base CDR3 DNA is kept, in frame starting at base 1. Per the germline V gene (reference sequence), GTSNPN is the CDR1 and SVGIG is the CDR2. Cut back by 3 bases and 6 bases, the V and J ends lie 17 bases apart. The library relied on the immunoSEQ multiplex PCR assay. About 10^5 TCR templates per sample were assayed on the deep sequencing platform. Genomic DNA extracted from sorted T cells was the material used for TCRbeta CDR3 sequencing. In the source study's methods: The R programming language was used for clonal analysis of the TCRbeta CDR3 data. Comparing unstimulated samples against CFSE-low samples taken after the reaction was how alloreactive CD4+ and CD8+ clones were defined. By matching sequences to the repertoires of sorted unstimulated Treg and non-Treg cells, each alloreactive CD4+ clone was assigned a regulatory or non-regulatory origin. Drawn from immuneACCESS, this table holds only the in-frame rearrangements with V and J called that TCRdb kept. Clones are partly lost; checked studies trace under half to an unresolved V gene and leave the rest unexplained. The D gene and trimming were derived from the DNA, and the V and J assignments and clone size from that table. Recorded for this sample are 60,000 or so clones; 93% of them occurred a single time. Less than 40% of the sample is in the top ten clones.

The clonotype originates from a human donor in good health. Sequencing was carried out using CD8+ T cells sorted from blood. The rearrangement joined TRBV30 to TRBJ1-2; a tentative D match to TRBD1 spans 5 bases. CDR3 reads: CAWSGDRGHHGYTF. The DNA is TGTGCCTGGAGCGGGGATCGGGGCCATCATGGCTACACCTTC.